The sequence of this T cell receptor beta chain was determined in a study of low-dose radiotherapy and immunotherapy resistance in tumors. Study at large: Each fraction for Cohort 1 was 0.5 Gy, given every 2 weeks, and the total came to 6.5 Gy.

Both TCRalpha and TCRbeta chains were reverse transcribed with V-gene-specific primers. PCR amplification of the TCRs was performed with Phusion for 20 PCR cycles, and it relied on a constant-region primer together with a V-primer adapter. TCRdb processed the reads anew with MiXCR; each CDR3 protein has one entry. The table has around 15,000 distinct CDR3 sequences, approximately 63% seen once. Germline assignment: CDR1 SGHAT and CDR2 FQNNGV. J was trimmed by 6 bases and V by 4 bases; bases with no gene match: 15. This CDR3 is 19 amino acids long. This receptor was taken from a human donor with advanced metastatic prostate, ovarian, gallbladder or colorectal cancer (not recorded which). This table probably holds off-target reads from a library built for another chain. The J gene is TRBJ2-2, the V gene TRBV11-2; 12 nucleotides line up with TRBD1. The CDR3 DNA sequence: TGTGCCAGCAGCTCCAAGGGACAGGGGGCGCGGGGTTCGGCCGGGGAGCTGTTTTTT. Its translation is CASSSKGQGARGSAGELFF.